The 14 T cell receptor beta chains in this list originate from one sample, sequenced in a study of T cell repertoires in cytomegalovirus infection. TCRdb used MiXCR to reprocess the reads, holding one entry per CDR3 protein. Here the sample spans 600,000 to 800,000 distinct CDR3 sequences, around 24% being singletons. Sequenced input: CD8+ T cells from PBMCs. The source of these receptors is a human donor in good health (CMV status not recorded). Some clones in this sample may be carry-over from other donors' samples.

Note on this clonotype: With a much larger clone just one base away, this may be a read error. The J gene is TRBJ2-1, the V gene TRBV4-3; the D is unclear. The CDR3 is 16 residues long. V lost 10 bases and J 3 bases, leaving 22 bases between the germline ends. CDR1 is LGHNA and CDR2 is YSLEER in the germline V gene. In DNA form, the CDR3 reads TGCGCCAACAGAGCCAACTTACGGACCGTCTACAATGAGCAGTTCTTC. This translates into CANRANLRTVYNEQFF.

This clonotype was recorded at least ten times. This chain joins TRBV12-3 or TRBV12-4 and TRBJ2-1, with a tentative D call TRBD2 (7 bases). V lost 6 bases to trimming and J lost 7 bases, with 10 bases between them. This CDR3 is built from 12 residues. CDR3 nucleotide sequence: TGTGCCAGCAGGGAGGGGGGGAATGAGCAGTTCTTC. Protein sequence: CASREGGNEQFF.

This clonotype was seen more than once but under ten times. The rearrangement links TRBV7-3 to TRBJ2-3; D uncertain. Germline lookup yields CDR1 SGHTA and CDR2 FQGTGA. This CDR3 contains 10 residues. The V and J ends lost 11 bases and 6 bases respectively, with 9 bases between them. The CDR3 DNA reads as TGTGCCCTGGTCGGGGATACGCAGTATTTT. Translated: CALVGDTQYF.

The chain couples TRBV18 to TRBJ2-7, with D possibly matching TRBD2 (6 bases). Trimming removed 0 bases from V and 0 bases from J, with 15 bases in between. The CDR3 spans 17 residues. Germline V gene sequence: CDR1 KGHSH, CDR2 LQKENI. The CDR3 DNA is TGTGCCAGCTCACCACCGTTAGCGGAGAGAAGCTCCTACGAGCAGTACTTC. Protein sequence: CASSPPLAERSSYEQYF.

In this sample, this clonotype turned up a few times. This rearrangement joins TRBV6-2 or TRBV6-3 to TRBJ2-3, with D perhaps matching TRBD1 (5 bases). CDR1 is MNHEY and CDR2 is SVGEGT in the germline V gene. The CDR3 is made up of 15 amino acids. V was clipped by 0 bases and J by 5 bases, with 12 bases between them. The CDR3: CASSYSIGAGDTQYF. The CDR3 DNA reads as TGTGCCAGCAGTTACTCGATAGGGGCCGGAGATACGCAGTATTTT.

This clonotype was picked up a small number of times. For the CDR3, the DNA is TGTGCCAGCAGTCCCCAGGCCCTCATAGCGCAGTATTTT. It specifies CASSPQALIAQYF. V usage is TRBV27 and J usage is TRBJ2-3; no firm D call. V was pared by 5 bases and J by 10 bases, with 16 bases between. CDR3 length: 13 residues. Germline V lookup: CDR1 MNHEY, CDR2 SMNVEV (reference sequence).

This clonotype was picked up many times. This chain uses TRBV6-1 with TRBJ2-3; possibly TRBD1 or TRBD2 for D (5 bases each). The V and J ends lost 8 bases and 2 bases respectively, with 14 bases between them. This CDR3 contains 14 residues. Germline assignment: CDR1 MNHNS and CDR2 SASEGT. CDR3 amino acids: CASRGVGSTDTQYF. DNA of the CDR3: TGTGCCAGCCGGGGCGTCGGCTCCACAGATACGCAGTATTTT.

This clonotype was found a few times. J is TRBJ1-5 and V is TRBV7-9; TRBD1 matches 10 bases. The CDR3 is 16 amino acids. CDR1 is SEHNR, CDR2 FQNEAQ, per germline (reference sequence). Losses at the gene ends were 4 bases for V and 5 bases for J; bases not matched to a gene: 8. Here the CDR3 reads CASSSWDRGFYQPQHF. CDR3 in DNA: TGTGCCAGCAGCTCATGGGACAGGGGATTTTATCAGCCCCAGCATTTT.

CDR3 sequence: CASSVGGLSNQPQHF. CDR3 DNA sequence: TGTGCCAGCAGCGTCGGGGGACTGAGCAATCAGCCCCAGCATTTT. The chain employs TRBV9 and TRBJ1-5; D is possibly TRBD1 (5 bases). Germline V gene sequence: CDR1 SGDLS, CDR2 YYNGEE. The CDR3 totals 15 residues. V dropped 2 bases and J dropped 1 base, with 10 bases sitting between them. Full variable domain (rest looked up from reference TRBV9 and TRBJ1-5): DSGVTQTPKHLITATGQRVTLRCSPRSGDLSVYWYQQSLDQGLQFLIQYYNGEERAKGNILERFSAQQFPDLHSELNLSSLELGDSALYFCASSVGGLSNQPQHFGDGTRLSIL.

This clonotype was picked up many times. This sequence joins TRBV12-3 or TRBV12-4 and TRBJ2-2; 16 nucleotides agree with TRBD2. Unmatched junction bases numbered 12, after V lost 6 bases and J lost 5 bases. The CDR3 has 19 amino acids. CDR3 nucleotides: TGTGCCAGCAGCTTCGCAACGCCGGGACTAGCGGGGGGGACCGGGGAGCTGTTTTTT. Translated, it gives CASSFATPGLAGGTGELFF.

There are many counts of this clonotype. This chain links TRBV7-2 with TRBJ1-5; weak D call: TRBD1 (5 bases). CDR1 and CDR2 from the germline V gene are SGHTA and FQGNSA. The length of the CDR3 is 16 residues. V lost 3 bases, J lost 1 base, and 13 bases lay in between. Written as DNA, the CDR3 is TGTGCCAGCAGCTTTGGGACCCTCTCAAGCAATCAGCCCCAGCATTTT. Protein: CASSFGTLSSNQPQHF.

J is TRBJ1-1 and V is TRBV2, with 10 bases aligning to TRBD1. V dropped 1 base and J dropped 3; count of bases not matched to a gene: 11. Germline-derived CDR1 and CDR2 are SNHLY and FYNNEI. The CDR3 has 18 residues. The CDR3 region is CASSEGVPGQGWYTEAFF. Written as DNA, the CDR3 is TGTGCCAGCAGTGAAGGAGTCCCGGGACAGGGGTGGTACACTGAAGCTTTCTTT.

This clonotype was picked up a small number of times. This chain links TRBV28 with TRBJ1-1, with D perhaps TRBD1 (6 bases). V was clipped by 2 bases and J by 3 bases, with 13 bases between them. Germline V lookup: CDR1 MDHEN, CDR2 SYDVKM. The CDR3 consists of 15 residues. The CDR3 nucleotides read TGTGCCAGCAGTTTACCCCACAGGGACCACACTGAAGCTTTCTTT. It codes for CASSLPHRDHTEAFF.

The chain links TRBV7-9 to TRBJ2-5; tentative D call: TRBD1 (5 bases). Trimming removed 4 bases at V and 5 bases at J, with 17 bases between. CDR1 is SEHNR, CDR2 FQNEAQ, per germline (reference sequence). CDR3 length: 15 residues. The chain's CDR3 is CASSSKMTAPETQYF. The DNA of the CDR3 is TGTGCCAGCAGCTCCAAAATGACAGCCCCGGAGACCCAGTACTTC.